This T cell receptor beta chain was recorded in a study of CD8 T cells in Susac syndrome (dated by TCRdb to the late 2010s). Study-wide context: Repertoire sequencing was used to test whether CD8+ T cell activation and differentiation in Susac syndrome was antigen driven. The investigation overall reported the following: The number of individuals in the TCR sequencing and HLA analysis was acknowledged as relatively small.

High-throughput TCR beta sequencing profiled peripheral blood CD8+ and CD4+ T cells from healthy donors, Susac syndrome patients and multiple sclerosis patients. Multiple sclerosis controls were treatment-naive patients with stable or active relapsing-remitting disease fulfilling revised McDonald criteria. Bulk CD8+ and CD4+ T cells were purified magnetically by negative isolation, whereas CD8+ TEMRA cells were enriched by FACS. Blood was collected in EDTA tubes and processed within 24 hours, with PBMCs isolated through density gradient centrifugation. PBMCs intended for TCR sequencing were frozen in liquid nitrogen and were later thawed in a 37 degrees C water bath. Purity of sorted or isolated CD4+, CD8+ and CD8+ TEMRA cells was at least 90%. CDR1 SQVTM and CDR2 ANQGSEA are derived from the germline V gene. V and J lose 6 bases and 1 base, and a span of 7 bases separates them. From the cysteine up to the phenylalanine, the CDR3 has a length of 11 residues. Only the CDR3 DNA stays, 33 bases, in frame from base 1.

Comment on this clonotype: Its antigen specificity is not known. No base qualities exist here, and no much larger clone lies one base off it.

RNA was extracted using the RNeasy kit, and about 0.5 to 1 microgram was reverse transcribed with random hexamers. The immunoSEQ multiplex PCR assay, covering 54 Vbeta and 13 Jbeta segments, was used to amplify TCR beta CDR3 regions. To correct PCR amplification bias, a synthetic template baseline was used for both primer optimization and computational correction. The study's own analysis went as follows. Only productive sequences were kept, with reads annotated to V, D and J genes according to IMGT and analyzed in immunoSEQ Analyzer. Clonality was calculated as one minus the Shannon entropy normalized by log2 of the number of productive unique sequences. For each patient and control, public and private clones were evaluated among the 100 most prevalent clones. Clones were defined as Susac-specific when absent from the healthy and MS cohorts, from fewer than 1,200 published viral clones and from other ImmuneACCESS disease sequences. TCRdb reprocessing: public reads trimmed at Q25 with fastp, clones called with MiXCR, in-frame beta chains kept. Each entry merges the rows of one CDR3 protein and shows their most common DNA and genes. The V and J calls and clone size are TCRdb's, not the authors'. This sample holds 200,000 or so distinct CDR3 sequences; 95% were observed only once. The ten largest clones represent around 0.09% of the sample.

The receptor was isolated from a human donor with multiple sclerosis. The V gene is TRBV29-1 and the J gene is TRBJ2-7; the D gene cannot be resolved reliably. The specimen was CD4+ T cells from PBMCs. DNA sequence: TGCAGCGTCGTATGGTCCTACGAGCAGTACTTC. This encodes CSVVWSYEQYF.